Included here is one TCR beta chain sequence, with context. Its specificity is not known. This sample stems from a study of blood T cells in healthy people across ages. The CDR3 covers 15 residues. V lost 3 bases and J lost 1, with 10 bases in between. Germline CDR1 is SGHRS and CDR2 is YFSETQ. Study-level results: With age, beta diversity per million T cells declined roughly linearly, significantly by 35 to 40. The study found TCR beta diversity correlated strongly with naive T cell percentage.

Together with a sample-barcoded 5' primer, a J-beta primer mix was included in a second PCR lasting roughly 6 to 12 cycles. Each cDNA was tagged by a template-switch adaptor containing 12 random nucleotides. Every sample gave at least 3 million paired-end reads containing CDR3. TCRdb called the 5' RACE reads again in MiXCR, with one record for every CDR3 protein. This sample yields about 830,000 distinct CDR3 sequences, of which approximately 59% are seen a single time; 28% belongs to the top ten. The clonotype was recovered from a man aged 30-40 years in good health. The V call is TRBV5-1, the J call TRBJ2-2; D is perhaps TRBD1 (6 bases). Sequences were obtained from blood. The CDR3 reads CASSSRDMNTGELFF. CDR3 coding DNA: TGCGCCAGCAGCTCCCGGGACATGAACACCGGGGAGCTGTTTTTT.